Here is one T cell receptor (beta chain) with its context. This CDR3 contains 16 residues. The germline V gene has CDR1 MNHEY and CDR2 SMNVEV (reference sequence). V shed 2 bases, J shed 7 bases, and the junction held 5 bases outside the gene matches. The data were obtained in a study of shared T cell receptors in the human thymus. Some clones are missing from TCRdb's copy, which holds only in-frame ones; the method was immunoSEQ multiplex PCR. The sample shows about 730,000 clones, approximately 83% of them seen only once. The sample was also reused in another study, on human thymus T cells. That work contributes: Corrective heart surgery yielded resections, and these provided the thymus tissue. Gene usage (both V and J) appeared biased in thymic and blood repertoires. Related research examined unrelated individuals and reported that their thymic repertoires overlapped highly.

Sequencing was done on a sample of thymocytes. The sequence was collected from a girl under three years old with a congenital heart defect. The chain recombines TRBV27 with TRBJ2-1; TRBD2 agrees at 13 bases. The CDR3 DNA reads as TGTGCCAGCAGTTTAATCCCGGGACTAGCGGGGAATGAGCAGTTCTTC. It codes for CASSLIPGLAGNEQFF.